This T cell receptor beta chain was profiled in a study of T cells in Graves' hyperthyroidism and ophthalmopathy. General study points: A model built on 13 V-J features separated ophthalmopathy from stable hyperthyroidism.

RNA transcripts were the template for amplifying TCR beta CDR3 regions. The study used the HTBI primer set for a first-round RT-PCR of the TCR CDR3. Using its own MiXCR run on the multiplex PCR reads, TCRdb lists one record per CDR3 protein. The data hold 450,000 to 600,000 distinct CDR3 sequences, with about 20% observed a single time. Ten or more counts support this clonotype. Its antigen is not identified. The CDR3 is 17 amino acids. V shed 0 bases and J 2 bases; nucleotides not matched to a gene: 6. CDR1 is SGHAT and CDR2 is FQDESV in the germline V gene (reference sequence). Sequenced: blood. The chain employs TRBV11-1 and TRBJ2-3; the match to TRBD2 covers 9 bases. The receptor's source is a man aged 40-49 years with Graves' ophthalmopathy. CDR3 sequence (DNA): TGTGCCAGCAGCTTAGCGCGGGGGACTAGCCCCACAGATACGCAGTATTTT. Amino acids: CASSLARGTSPTDTQYF.